One and the same sample provided the 7 T cell receptor beta chains below, sequenced in a study of beta chain features in type 1 diabetes. The entirety of the isolated RNA underwent reverse transcription, so expressed TCRB transcripts were sequenced. The assay was immunoSEQ multiplex PCR, and TCRdb's table has in-frame clones only and misses some. The sample lists under 400,000 clones, roughly 12% occurring once. Sequencing input: naive CD4+ T cells from blood. The origin of the receptors is a young man in good health.

V gene TRBV28 combines with J gene TRBJ2-7, with a possible D match to TRBD2 (7 bases). Germline V gene lookup returns CDR1 MDHEN and CDR2 SYDVKM. The CDR3 is 15 residues long. The V gene lost 6 bases and the J gene lost 5 bases, with 20 bases spanning the gap. Here the CDR3 DNA reads TGTGCCAGCAGGGGGGGGCAGGGCTTGATCCACGAGCAGTACTTC. This codes for CASRGGQGLIHEQYF.

This clone has only a few counts. This chain uses TRBV9 with TRBJ2-5, with D tentatively TRBD2 (5 bases). Per germline, CDR1 SGDLS and CDR2 YYNGEE. The CDR3 consists of 15 residues. The V gene lost 4 bases and the J gene lost 2 bases, with 15 bases spanning the gap. CDR3 loop: CASSISASSQETQYF. CDR3 nucleotide sequence: TGTGCCAGCAGCATATCCGCTAGCAGTCAAGAGACCCAGTACTTC. Based on the CDR3 plus reference TRBV9 and TRBJ2-5, the full variable domain is DSGVTQTPKHLITATGQRVTLRCSPRSGDLSVYWYQQSLDQGLQFLIQYYNGEERAKGNILERFSAQQFPDLHSELNLSSLELGDSALYFCASSISASSQETQYFGPGTRLLVL.

This chain links TRBV28 with TRBJ1-4; TRBD1 aligns across 12 bases. CDR1 is MDHEN and CDR2 is SYDVKM in the germline V gene. The CDR3 extends over 17 amino acids. V lost 10 bases to trimming and J lost 3 bases; unmatched junction nucleotides: 12. As DNA, the CDR3 is TGTGCCACCGTGGGACAGGGGGCCCTTGTGGCTAATGAAAAACTGTTTTTT. As protein: CATVGQGALVANEKLFF. Using reference TRBV28 and TRBJ1-4 for the parts outside the CDR3, the full variable domain is DVKVTQSSRYLVKRTGEKVFLECVQDMDHENMFWYRQDPGLGLRLIYFSYDVKMKEKGDIPEGYSVSREKKERFSLILESASTNQTSMYLCATVGQGALVANEKLFFGSGTQLSVL.

This clone has just a few counts. V gene TRBV6-5 combines with J gene TRBJ1-5; 10 bases agree with TRBD1. Germline V CDR1 and CDR2: MNHEY, SVGAGI. With V trimmed by 7 bases and J by 5 bases, 5 bases remained unmatched. The CDR3 sequence is 14 residues long. In DNA form, the CDR3 reads TGTGCCAGCACGGGGGACAGGGGTTATCAGCCCCAGCATTTT. Its translation: CASTGDRGYQPQHF.

This clone was detected ten times or more. The chain combines TRBV29-1 with TRBJ1-2; 7 bases are a match to TRBD1. Per the germline V gene, CDR1 is SQVTM and CDR2 is ANQGSEA. The CDR3 covers 13 residues. V shed 7 bases and J 7 bases; nucleotides not matched to a gene: 12. The CDR3 coding sequence is TGCAGCGCCGCGGAGGGGGCGCGTAGTGGCTACACCTTC. As protein: CSAAEGARSGYTF. Looking up the rest from reference TRBV29-1 and TRBJ1-2 gives the full variable domain: SAVISQKPSRDICQRGTSLTIQCQVDSQVTMMFWYRQQPGQSLTLIATANQGSEATYESGFVIDKFPISRPNLTFSTLTVSNMSPEDSSIYLCSAAEGARSGYTFGSGTRLTVV.

V is TRBV19 and J is TRBJ1-2; tentatively, D is TRBD1 (5 bases). With 3 bases removed from V and 8 bases from J, the gap between germline ends came to 16 bases. Germline V CDR1 and CDR2: LNHDA, SQIVND (reference sequence). The CDR3 covers 14 residues. CDR3 loop: CASSMQAGKGGYTF. The CDR3 coding sequence is TGTGCCAGTAGTATGCAGGCAGGGAAAGGCGGCTACACCTTC.

This clone was picked up a small number of times. The V call is TRBV9, the J call TRBJ2-1; possible D gene TRBD1, 6 bases. Trimming pared 4 bases from V and 0 bases from J, leaving 14 bases between. This CDR3 is 16 amino acids long. Germline assignment: CDR1 SGDLS and CDR2 YYNGEE. DNA of the CDR3: TGTGCCAGCAGCACAGAGGGGGACACCTCCTACAATGAGCAGTTCTTC. It codes for CASSTEGDTSYNEQFF. Looking up the rest from reference TRBV9 and TRBJ2-1 gives the full variable domain: DSGVTQTPKHLITATGQRVTLRCSPRSGDLSVYWYQQSLDQGLQFLIQYYNGEERAKGNILERFSAQQFPDLHSELNLSSLELGDSALYFCASSTEGDTSYNEQFFGPGTRLTVL.